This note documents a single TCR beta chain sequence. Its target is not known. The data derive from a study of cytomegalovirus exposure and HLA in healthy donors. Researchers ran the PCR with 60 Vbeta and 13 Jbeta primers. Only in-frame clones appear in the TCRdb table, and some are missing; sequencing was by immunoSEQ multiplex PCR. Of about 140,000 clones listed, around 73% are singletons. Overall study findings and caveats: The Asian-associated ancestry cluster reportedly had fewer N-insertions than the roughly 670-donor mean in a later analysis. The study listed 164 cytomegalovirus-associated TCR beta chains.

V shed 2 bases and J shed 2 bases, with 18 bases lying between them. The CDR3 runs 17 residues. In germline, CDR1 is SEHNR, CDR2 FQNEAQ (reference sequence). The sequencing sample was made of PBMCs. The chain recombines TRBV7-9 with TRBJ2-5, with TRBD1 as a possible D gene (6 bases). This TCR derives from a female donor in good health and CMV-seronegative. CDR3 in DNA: TGTGCCAGCAGCTTAAGAAGGGGGTGGACAGAGCAAGAGACCCAGTACTTC. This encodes CASSLRRGWTEQETQYF.